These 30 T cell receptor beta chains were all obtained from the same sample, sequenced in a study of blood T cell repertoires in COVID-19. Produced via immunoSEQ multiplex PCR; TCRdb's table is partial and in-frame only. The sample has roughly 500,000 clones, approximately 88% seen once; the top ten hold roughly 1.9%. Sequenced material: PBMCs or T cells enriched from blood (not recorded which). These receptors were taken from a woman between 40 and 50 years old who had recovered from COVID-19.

The CDR3 loop is CATYRGQEWNTEAFF. The CDR3 nucleotides are TGTGCCACGTACAGGGGGCAGGAATGGAACACTGAAGCTTTCTTT. The gene calls are TRBV5-4 and TRBJ1-1; 9 bases map to TRBD1. The V gene end was trimmed by 9 bases and the J gene end by 1 base; junction bases not matched to a gene: 10. This CDR3 has 15 residues. Germline CDR1 and CDR2: SGHNT and YYREEE (reference sequence).

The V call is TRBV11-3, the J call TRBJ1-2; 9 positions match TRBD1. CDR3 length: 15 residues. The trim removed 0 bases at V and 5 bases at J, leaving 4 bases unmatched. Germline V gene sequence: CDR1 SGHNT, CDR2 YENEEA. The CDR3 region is CASSLDWDRAYGYTF. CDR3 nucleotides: TGTGCCAGCAGCTTAGATTGGGACAGGGCATATGGCTACACCTTC.

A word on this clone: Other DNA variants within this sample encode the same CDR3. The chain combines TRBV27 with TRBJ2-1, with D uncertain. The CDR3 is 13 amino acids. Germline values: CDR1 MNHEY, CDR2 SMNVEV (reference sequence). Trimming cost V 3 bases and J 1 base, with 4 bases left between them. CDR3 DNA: TGTGCCAGCAGTTTTAGTTCCTACAATGAGCAGTTCTTC. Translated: CASSFSSYNEQFF.

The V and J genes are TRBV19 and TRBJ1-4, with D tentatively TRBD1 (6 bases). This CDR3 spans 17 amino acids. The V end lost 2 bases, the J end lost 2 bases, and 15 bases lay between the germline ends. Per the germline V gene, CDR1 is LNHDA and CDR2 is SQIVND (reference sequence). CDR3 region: CASSITTGPGTNEKLFF. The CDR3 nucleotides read TGTGCCAGTAGTATAACCACAGGGCCCGGGACTAATGAAAAACTGTTTTTT.

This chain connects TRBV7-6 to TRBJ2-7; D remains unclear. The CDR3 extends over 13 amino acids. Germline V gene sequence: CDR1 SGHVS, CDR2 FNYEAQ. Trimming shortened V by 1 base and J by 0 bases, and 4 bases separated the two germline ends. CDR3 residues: CASSLVSSYEQYF. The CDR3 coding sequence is TGTGCCAGCAGCTTAGTCAGCTCCTACGAGCAGTACTTC.

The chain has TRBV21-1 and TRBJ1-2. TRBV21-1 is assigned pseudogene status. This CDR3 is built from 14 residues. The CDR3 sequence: CASRELGGNYGYTF. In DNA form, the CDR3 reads TGTGCCAGCAGGGAACTCGGGGGAAACTATGGCTACACCTTC.

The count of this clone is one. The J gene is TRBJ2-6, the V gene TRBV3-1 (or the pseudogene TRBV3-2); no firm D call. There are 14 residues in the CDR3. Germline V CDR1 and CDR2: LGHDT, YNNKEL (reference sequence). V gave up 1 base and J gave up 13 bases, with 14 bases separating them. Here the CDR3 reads CASSQARHSSVLTF. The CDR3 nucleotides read TGTGCCAGCAGCCAAGCACGACACTCCTCAGTCCTGACTTTC.

The CDR3 DNA reads as TGTGCCAGCAGCAATGGGACTTACGGCTACGAGCAGTACTTC. Protein sequence: CASSNGTYGYEQYF. The chain uses TRBV5-4 and TRBJ2-7; a possible D gene is TRBD2 (6 bases). CDR1 is SGHNT, CDR2 YYREEE, per germline (reference sequence). The CDR3 is made up of 14 amino acids. The V end was cut by 4 bases, the J end by 3 bases, with 14 bases between.

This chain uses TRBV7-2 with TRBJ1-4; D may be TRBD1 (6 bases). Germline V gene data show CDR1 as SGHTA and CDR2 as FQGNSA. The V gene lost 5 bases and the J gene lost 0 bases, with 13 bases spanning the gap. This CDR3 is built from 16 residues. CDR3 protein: CASSLTDSTTNEKLFF. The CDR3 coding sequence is TGTGCCAGCAGCCTAACGGACAGTACAACTAATGAAAAACTGTTTTTT.

CDR3 loop: CASSLVTSANTGELFF. The CDR3 coding sequence is TGCGCCAGCAGCTTAGTAACCTCGGCGAACACCGGGGAGCTGTTTTTT. The rearrangement joins TRBV5-1 to TRBJ2-2, with D unclear. Trimming shortened V by 2 bases and J by 0 bases, and 11 bases separated the two germline ends. The CDR3 covers 16 residues. CDR1 and CDR2 (germline): SGHRS, YFSETQ.

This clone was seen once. CDR3 DNA sequence: TGTGCCAGCAGCCAAGGACAGGCGAACACTGAAGCTTTCTTT. Protein: CASSQGQANTEAFF. The chain is built from TRBV5-4 and TRBJ1-1; the match to TRBD1 covers 7 bases. The CDR3 covers 14 residues. The germline V gene encodes CDR1 SGHNT and CDR2 YYREEE (reference sequence). The V and J ends lost 4 bases and 1 base, in that order; junction bases with no gene match: 4.

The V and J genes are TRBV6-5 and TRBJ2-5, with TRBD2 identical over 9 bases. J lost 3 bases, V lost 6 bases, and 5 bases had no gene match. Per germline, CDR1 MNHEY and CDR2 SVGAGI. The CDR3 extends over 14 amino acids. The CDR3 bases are TGTGCCAGCAGACTGGGACTAGCCGAAGAGACCCAGTACTTC. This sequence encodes CASRLGLAEETQYF.

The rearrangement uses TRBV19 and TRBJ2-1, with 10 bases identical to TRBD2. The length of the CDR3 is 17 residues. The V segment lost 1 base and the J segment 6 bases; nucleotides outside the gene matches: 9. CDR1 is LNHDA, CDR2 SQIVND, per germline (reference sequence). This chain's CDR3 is CASSIVASGRGSNEQFF. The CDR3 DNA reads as TGTGCCAGTAGTATAGTGGCTAGCGGGAGAGGGTCCAATGAGCAGTTCTTC.

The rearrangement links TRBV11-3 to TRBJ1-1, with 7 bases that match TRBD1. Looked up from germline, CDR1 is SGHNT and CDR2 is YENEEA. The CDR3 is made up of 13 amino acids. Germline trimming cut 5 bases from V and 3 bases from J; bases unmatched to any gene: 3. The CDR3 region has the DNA TGTGCCAGCAGCACAGACAGGGACACTGAAGCTTTCTTT. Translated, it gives CASSTDRDTEAFF.

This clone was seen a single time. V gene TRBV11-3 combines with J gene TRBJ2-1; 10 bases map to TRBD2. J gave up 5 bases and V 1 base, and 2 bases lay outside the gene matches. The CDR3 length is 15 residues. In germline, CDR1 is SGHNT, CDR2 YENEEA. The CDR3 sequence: CASSLASGRNNEQFF. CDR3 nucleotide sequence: TGTGCCAGCAGCTTAGCTAGCGGGAGAAACAATGAGCAGTTCTTC.

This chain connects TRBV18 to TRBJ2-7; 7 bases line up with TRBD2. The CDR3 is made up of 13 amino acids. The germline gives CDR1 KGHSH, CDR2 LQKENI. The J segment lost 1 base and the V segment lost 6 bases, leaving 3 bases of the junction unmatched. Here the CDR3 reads CASSLAESYEQYF. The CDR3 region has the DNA TGTGCCAGCTCGCTAGCGGAGTCCTACGAGCAGTACTTC. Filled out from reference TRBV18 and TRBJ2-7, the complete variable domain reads NAGVMQNPRHLVRRRGQEARLRCSPMKGHSHVYWYRQLPEEGLKFMVYLQKENIIDESGMPKERFSAEFPKEGPSILRIQQVVRGDSAAYFCASSLAESYEQYFGPGTRLTVT.

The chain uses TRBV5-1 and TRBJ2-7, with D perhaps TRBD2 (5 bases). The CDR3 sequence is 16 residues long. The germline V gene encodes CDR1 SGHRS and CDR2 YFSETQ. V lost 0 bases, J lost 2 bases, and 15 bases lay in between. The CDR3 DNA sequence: TGCGCCAGCAGCTTGGATAGGACTTCCAAACCCTACGAGCAGTACTTC. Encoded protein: CASSLDRTSKPYEQYF.

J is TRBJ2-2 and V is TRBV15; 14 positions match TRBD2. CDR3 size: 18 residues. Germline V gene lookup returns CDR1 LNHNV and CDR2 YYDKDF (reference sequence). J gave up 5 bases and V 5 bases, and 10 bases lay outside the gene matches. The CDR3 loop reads CATSVTLGLAGATGELFF. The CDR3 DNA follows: TGTGCCACCAGCGTAACTCTGGGACTAGCGGGAGCTACCGGGGAGCTGTTTTTT. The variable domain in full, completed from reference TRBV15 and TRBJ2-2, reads DAMVIQNPRYQVTQFGKPVTLSCSQTLNHNVMYWYQQKSSQAPKLLFHYYDKDFNNEADTPDNFQSRRPNTSFCFLDIRSPGLGDTAMYLCATSVTLGLAGATGELFFGEGSRLTVL.

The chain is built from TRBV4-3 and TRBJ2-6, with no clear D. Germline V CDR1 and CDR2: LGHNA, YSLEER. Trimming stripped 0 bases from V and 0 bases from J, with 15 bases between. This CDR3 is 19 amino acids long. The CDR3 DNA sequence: TGCGCCAGCAGCCAAGAGGTTTTCCCAGTCATCTCTGGGGCCAACGTCCTGACTTTC. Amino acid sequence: CASSQEVFPVISGANVLTF.

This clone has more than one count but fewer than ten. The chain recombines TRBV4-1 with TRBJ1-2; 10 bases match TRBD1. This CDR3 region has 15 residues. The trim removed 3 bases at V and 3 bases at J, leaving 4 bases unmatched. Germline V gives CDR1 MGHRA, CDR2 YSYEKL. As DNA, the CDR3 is TGCGCCAGCAGCCACCTCGGGACAGGGGACTATGGCTACACCTTC. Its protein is CASSHLGTGDYGYTF.

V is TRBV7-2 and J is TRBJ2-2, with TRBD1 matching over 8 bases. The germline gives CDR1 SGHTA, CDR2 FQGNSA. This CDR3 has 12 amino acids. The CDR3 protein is CAGQGNTGELFF. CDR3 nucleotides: TGTGCTGGACAGGGGAACACCGGGGAGCTGTTTTTT. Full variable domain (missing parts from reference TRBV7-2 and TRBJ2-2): GAGVSQSPSNKVTEKGKDVELRCDPISGHTALYWYRQSLGQGLEFLIYFQGNSAPDKSGLPSDRFSAERTGGSVSTLTIQRTQQEDSAVYLCAGQGNTGELFFGEGSRLTVL.

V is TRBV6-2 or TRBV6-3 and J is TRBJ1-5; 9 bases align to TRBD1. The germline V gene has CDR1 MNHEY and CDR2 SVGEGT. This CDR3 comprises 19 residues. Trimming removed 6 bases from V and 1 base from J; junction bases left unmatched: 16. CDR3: CASSSDRGKGGSSNQPQHF. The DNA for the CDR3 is TGTGCCAGCAGCTCTGACAGGGGGAAGGGTGGCTCAAGCAATCAGCCCCAGCATTTT.

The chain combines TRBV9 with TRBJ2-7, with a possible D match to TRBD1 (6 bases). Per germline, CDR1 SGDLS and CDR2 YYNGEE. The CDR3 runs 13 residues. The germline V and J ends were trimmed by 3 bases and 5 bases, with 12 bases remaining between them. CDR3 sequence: CASSGYREDEQYF. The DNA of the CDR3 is TGTGCCAGCAGCGGATACAGGGAAGACGAGCAGTACTTC.

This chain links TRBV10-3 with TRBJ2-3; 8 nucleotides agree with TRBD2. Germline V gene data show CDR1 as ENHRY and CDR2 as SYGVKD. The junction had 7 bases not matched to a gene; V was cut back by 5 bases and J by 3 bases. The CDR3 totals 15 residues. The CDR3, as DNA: TGTGCCATCAGTCCGTCAGCGGGAGAGACAGATACGCAGTATTTT. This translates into CAISPSAGETDTQYF.

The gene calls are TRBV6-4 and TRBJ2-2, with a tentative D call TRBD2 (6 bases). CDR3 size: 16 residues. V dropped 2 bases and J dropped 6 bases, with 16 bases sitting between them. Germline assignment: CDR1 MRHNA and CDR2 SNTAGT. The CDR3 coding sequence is TGTGCCAGCAGTGACCTTCCGGGAGAGGGGCCCGGGGAGCTGTTTTTT. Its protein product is CASSDLPGEGPGELFF.

The CDR3 bases are TGCGCCAGCAGCCAAGTAGGGGAATATAGGGGCAAGTACACCTTC. Protein: CASSQVGEYRGKYTF. The V and J genes are TRBV4-1 and TRBJ1-2; maybe TRBD1 (5 bases). There are 15 residues in the CDR3. V lost 1 base and J lost 11, with 20 bases in between. Germline loops: CDR1 MGHRA, CDR2 YSYEKL.

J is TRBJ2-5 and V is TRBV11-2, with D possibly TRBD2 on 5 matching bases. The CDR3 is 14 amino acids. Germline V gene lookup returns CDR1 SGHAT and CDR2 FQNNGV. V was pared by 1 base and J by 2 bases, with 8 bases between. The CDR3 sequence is CASSLGGGQETQYF. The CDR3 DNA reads TGTGCCAGCAGCTTAGGAGGAGGACAAGAGACCCAGTACTTC.

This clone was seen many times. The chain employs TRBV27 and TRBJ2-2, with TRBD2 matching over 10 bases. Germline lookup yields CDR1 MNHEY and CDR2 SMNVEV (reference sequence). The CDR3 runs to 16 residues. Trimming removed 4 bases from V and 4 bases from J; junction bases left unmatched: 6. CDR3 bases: TGTGCCAGCAGTTCACCCCGGACTAGCGGCACCGGGGAGCTGTTTTTT. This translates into CASSSPRTSGTGELFF.

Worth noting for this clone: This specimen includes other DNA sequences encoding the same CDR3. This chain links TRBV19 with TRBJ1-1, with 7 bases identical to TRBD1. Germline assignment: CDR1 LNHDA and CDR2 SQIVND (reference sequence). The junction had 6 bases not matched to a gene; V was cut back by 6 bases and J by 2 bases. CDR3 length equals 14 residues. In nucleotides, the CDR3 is TGTGCCAGTAGCACGGGACAGCTTAACACTGAAGCTTTCTTT. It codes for CASSTGQLNTEAFF.

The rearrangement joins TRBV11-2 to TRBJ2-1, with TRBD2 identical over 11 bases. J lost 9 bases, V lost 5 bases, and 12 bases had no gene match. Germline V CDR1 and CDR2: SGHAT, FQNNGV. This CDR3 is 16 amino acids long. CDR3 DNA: TGTGCCAGCAGCCAATTAGCGGGAGGGCCCACGGGTGAGCAGTTCTTC. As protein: CASSQLAGGPTGEQFF.